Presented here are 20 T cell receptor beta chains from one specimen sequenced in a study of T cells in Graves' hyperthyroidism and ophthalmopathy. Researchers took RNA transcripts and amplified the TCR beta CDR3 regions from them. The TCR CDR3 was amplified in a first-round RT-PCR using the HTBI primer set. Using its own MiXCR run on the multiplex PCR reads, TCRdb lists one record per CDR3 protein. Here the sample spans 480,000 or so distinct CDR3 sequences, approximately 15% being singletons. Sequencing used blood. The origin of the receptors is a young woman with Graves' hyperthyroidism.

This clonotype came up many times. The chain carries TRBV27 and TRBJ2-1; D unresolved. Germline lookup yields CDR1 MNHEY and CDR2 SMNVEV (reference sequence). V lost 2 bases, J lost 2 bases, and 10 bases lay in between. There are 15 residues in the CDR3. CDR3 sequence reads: CASSLEQVAYNEQFF. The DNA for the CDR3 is TGTGCCAGCAGTTTAGAGCAGGTAGCCTACAATGAGCAGTTCTTC.

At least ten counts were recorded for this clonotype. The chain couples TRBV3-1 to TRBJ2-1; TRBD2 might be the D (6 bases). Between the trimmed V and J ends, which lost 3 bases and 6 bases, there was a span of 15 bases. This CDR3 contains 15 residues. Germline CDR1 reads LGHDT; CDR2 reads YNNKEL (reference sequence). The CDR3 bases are TGTGCCAGCAGCCACCGGGACTCTAGCCGCAATGAGCAGTTCTTC. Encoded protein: CASSHRDSSRNEQFF.

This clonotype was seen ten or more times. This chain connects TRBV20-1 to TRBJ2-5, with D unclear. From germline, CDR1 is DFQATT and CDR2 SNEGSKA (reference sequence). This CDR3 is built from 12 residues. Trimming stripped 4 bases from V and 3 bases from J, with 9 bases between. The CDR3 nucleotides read TGCAGTGCTACACCCGTTGAAGAGACCCAGTACTTC. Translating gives CSATPVEETQYF.

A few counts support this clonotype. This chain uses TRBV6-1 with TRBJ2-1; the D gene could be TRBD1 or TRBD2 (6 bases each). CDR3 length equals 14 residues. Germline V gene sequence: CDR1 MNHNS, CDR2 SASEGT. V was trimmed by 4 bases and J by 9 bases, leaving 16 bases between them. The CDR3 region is CASSAGGRQGEQFF. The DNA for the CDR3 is TGTGCCAGCAGTGCCGGGGGCCGTCAGGGTGAGCAGTTCTTC.

The CDR3 here is CAWSGYRVNEKLFF. The CDR3 DNA reads as TGTGCCTGGAGTGGATACAGGGTTAATGAAAAACTGTTTTTT. The J gene is TRBJ1-4, the V gene TRBV30, with a possible D match to TRBD1 (6 bases). CDR3 length: 14 residues. Germline V gene lookup returns CDR1 GTSNPN and CDR2 SVGIG (reference sequence). V was clipped by 1 base and J by 4 bases, with 10 bases between them.

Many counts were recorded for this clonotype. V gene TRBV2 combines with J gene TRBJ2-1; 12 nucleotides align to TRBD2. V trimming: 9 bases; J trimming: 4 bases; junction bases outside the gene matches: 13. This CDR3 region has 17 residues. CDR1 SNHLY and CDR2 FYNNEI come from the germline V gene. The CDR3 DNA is TGTGCCAGACGACTAGCGGGAGAGGGGAGCAATTACAATGAGCAGTTCTTC. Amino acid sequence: CARRLAGEGSNYNEQFF. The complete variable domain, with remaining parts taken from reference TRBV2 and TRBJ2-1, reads EPEVTQTPSHQVTQMGQEVILRCVPISNHLYFYWYRQILGQKVEFLVSFYNNEISEKSEIFDDQFSVERPDGSNFTLKIRSTKLEDSAMYFCARRLAGEGSNYNEQFFGPGTRLTVL.

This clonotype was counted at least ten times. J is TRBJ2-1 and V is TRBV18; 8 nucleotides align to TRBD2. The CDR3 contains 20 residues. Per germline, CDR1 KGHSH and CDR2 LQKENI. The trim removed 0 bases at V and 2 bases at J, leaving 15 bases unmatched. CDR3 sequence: CASSPPSGSPGGRPYNEQFF. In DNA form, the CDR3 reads TGTGCCAGCTCACCACCAAGCGGGAGTCCGGGGGGAAGGCCCTACAATGAGCAGTTCTTC.

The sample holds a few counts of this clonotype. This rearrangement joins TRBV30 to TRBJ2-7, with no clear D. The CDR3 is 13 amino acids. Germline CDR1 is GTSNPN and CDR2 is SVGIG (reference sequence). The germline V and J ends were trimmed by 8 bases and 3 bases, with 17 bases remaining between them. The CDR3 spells CAPPLIGLYEQYV. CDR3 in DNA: TGTGCCCCTCCCTTGATTGGTCTCTACGAGCAGTACGTC.

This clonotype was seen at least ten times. CDR3 bases: TGTGCCAGCAGCTCCATCGGGCGGGAATCCCAAGAGACCCAGTACTTC. Protein: CASSSIGRESQETQYF. The chain uses TRBV7-8 and TRBJ2-5; possibly TRBD2 for D (6 bases). Germline CDR1 is SGHVS and CDR2 is FQNEAQ. The CDR3 has 16 residues. V lost 4 bases to trimming and J lost 1 base, with 16 bases between them.

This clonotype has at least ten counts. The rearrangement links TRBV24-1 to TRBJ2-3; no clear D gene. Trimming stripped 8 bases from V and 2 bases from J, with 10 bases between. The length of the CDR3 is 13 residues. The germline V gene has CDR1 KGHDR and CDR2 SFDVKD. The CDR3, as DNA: TGTGCCACCATGGACGGATACACAGATACGCAGTATTTT. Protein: CATMDGYTDTQYF.

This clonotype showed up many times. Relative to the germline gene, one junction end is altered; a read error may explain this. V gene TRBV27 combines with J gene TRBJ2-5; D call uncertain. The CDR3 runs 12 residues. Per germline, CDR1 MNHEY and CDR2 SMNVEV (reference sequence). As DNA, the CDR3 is TGTGCCAGCAGTTCCGACCAGGAGACCCAGTACTTC. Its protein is CASSSDQETQYF.

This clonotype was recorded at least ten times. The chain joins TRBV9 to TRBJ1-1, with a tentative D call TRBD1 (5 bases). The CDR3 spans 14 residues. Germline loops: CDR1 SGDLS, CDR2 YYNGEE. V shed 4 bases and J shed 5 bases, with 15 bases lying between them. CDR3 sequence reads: CASSSNAGGTEAFF. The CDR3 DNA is TGTGCCAGCAGCTCCAACGCTGGGGGGACTGAAGCTTTCTTT.

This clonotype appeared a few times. Here the CDR3 reads CASSRDLALGHYEQYV. In DNA form, the CDR3 reads TGTGCCAGCAGCCGTGATTTGGCCCTGGGACACTACGAGCAGTACGTC. V is TRBV5-5 and J is TRBJ2-7, with TRBD1 as a possible D gene (6 bases). Germline CDR1 is SGHKS and CDR2 is YYEKEE (reference sequence). The ends were cut back, 4 bases at V and 3 bases at J, with 20 bases in the middle. The CDR3 has 16 residues.

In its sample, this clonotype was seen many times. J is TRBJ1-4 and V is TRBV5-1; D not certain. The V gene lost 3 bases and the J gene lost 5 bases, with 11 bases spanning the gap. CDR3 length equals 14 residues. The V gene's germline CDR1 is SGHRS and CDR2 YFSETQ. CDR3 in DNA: TGCGCCAGCAGCTCAAATAAGGAAAATGAAAAACTGTTTTTT. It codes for CASSSNKENEKLFF.

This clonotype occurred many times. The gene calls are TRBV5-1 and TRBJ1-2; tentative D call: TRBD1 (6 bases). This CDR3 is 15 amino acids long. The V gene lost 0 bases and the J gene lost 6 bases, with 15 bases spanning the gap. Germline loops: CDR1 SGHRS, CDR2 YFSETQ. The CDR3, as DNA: TGCGCCAGCAGCTTGGTCCAGGCGGGGGGCGATGGCTACACCTTC. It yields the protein CASSLVQAGGDGYTF. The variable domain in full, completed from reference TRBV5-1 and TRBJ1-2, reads KAGVTQTPRYLIKTRGQQVTLSCSPISGHRSVSWYQQTPGQGLQFLFEYFSETQRNKGNFPGRFSGRQFSNSRSEMNVSTLELGDSALYLCASSLVQAGGDGYTFGSGTRLTVV.

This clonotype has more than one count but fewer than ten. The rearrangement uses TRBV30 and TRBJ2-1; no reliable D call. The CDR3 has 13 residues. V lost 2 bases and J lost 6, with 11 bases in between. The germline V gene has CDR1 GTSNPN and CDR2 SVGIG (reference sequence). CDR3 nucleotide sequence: TGTGCCTGGAGTCCGACTTCTCTCAATGAGCAGTTCTTC. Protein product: CAWSPTSLNEQFF.

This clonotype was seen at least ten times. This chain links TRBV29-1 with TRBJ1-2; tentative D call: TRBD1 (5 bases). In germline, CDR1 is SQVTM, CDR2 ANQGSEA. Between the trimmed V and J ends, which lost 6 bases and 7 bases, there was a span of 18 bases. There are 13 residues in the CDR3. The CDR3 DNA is TGCAGCGTCGTCGACAGTGCAGCAGCTGGCTACACCTTC. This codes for CSVVDSAAAGYTF.

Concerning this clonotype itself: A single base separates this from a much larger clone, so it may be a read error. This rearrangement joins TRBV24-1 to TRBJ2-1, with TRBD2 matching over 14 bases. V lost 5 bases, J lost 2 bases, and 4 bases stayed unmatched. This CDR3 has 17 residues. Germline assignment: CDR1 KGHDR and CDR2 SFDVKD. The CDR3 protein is CATSGTSGGSTYNEQFF. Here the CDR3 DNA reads TGTGCCACCAGTGGGACTAGCGGGGGGTCGACCTACAATGAGCAGTTCTTC.

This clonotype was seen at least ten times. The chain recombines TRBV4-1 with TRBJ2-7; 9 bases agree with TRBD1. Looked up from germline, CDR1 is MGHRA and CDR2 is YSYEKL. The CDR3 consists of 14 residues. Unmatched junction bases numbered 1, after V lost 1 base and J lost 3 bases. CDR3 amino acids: CASSQGQGDYEQYF. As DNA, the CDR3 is TGCGCCAGCAGCCAAGGACAGGGGGACTACGAGCAGTACTTC.

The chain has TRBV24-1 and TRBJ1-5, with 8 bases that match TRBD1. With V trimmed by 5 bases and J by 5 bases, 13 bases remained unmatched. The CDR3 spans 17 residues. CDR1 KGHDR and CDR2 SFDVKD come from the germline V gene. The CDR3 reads CATSGTRQGLNDQPQHF. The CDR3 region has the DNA TGTGCCACCAGTGGAACCAGACAGGGGCTTAATGATCAGCCCCAGCATTTT.